The rows below give T cell receptor beta chains drawn from one sample of a study of Tregs in tolerant kidney transplant recipients. This table comes from immunoSEQ multiplex PCR, and its TCRdb copy is limited to in-frame clones, with some not included. This repertoire shows approximately 60,000 clones, 83% found once; its top ten account for 4% to 6.5%. Sequenced input: CD4+ T cells from blood. The receptor set was obtained from a human donor in good health. The CDR3 runs from the conserved cysteine through the conserved F or W. A D gene is named only where the DNA matches it firmly. For some rows the clone size is stated as once, few or many, or as a class when expanded; others skip it.

size: -; D: TRBD2; J: TRBJ2-7; V: TRBV5-1; DNA: TGCGCCAGCAGCTTGTCTTCCGGGACTAGCGGTTACTACGAGCAGTACTTC; CDR3: CASSLSSGTSGYYEQYF
size: once; D: -; J: TRBJ2-3; V: TRBV10-3; DNA: TGTGCCATCAGTGAGTCACTGGATACGCAGTATTTT; CDR3: CAISESLDTQYF
size: -; D: -; J: TRBJ1-2; V: TRBV5-6; DNA: TGTGCCAGCAGCTTGAGGTCGGGGGCGAGCTATGGCTACACCTTC; CDR3: CASSLRSGASYGYTF
size: -; D: -; J: TRBJ1-2; V: TRBV5-1; DNA: TGCGCCAGCAGCTTGTTGGGCAGGGAAGGCGGCTACACCTTC; CDR3: CASSLLGREGGYTF
size: -; D: -; J: TRBJ2-5; V: TRBV7-9; DNA: TGTGCCAGCAGCTCTCGTGAGGGGCAAGAGACCCAGTACTTC; CDR3: CASSSREGQETQYF
size: once; D: -; J: TRBJ1-1; V: TRBV28; DNA: TGTGCCAGCAGCGGGACTTTCAACACTGAAGCTTTCTTT; CDR3: CASSGTFNTEAFF
size: -; D: -; J: TRBJ1-5; V: TRBV30; DNA: TGTGCCTGGAAGGGGATAGGGGTCGGTGGAAATCAGCCCCAGCATTTT; CDR3: CAWKGIGVGGNQPQHF
size: -; D: -; J: TRBJ2-3; V: TRBV7-2; DNA: TGTGCCAGCAGCGCCAGTACGACAGATACGCAGTATTTT; CDR3: CASSASTTDTQYF
size: -; D: TRBD2; J: TRBJ2-1; V: TRBV7-2; DNA: TGTGCCAGCAGCCGCGGGACTAGCGGCCAGGGTGAGCAGTTCTTC; CDR3: CASSRGTSGQGEQFF
size: -; D: TRBD1; J: TRBJ2-1; V: TRBV4-1; DNA: TGCGCCAGCAGCCAAACCACCGGGACAGGGGTTATCAATGAGCAGTTCTTC; CDR3: CASSQTTGTGVINEQFF
size: once; D: -; J: TRBJ1-2; V: TRBV5-4; DNA: TGTGCCAGCAGCTTGGCAGACGGCCCCTATGGCTACACCTTC; CDR3: CASSLADGPYGYTF
size: -; D: TRBD1; J: TRBJ1-1; V: TRBV6-1; DNA: TGTGCCAGCAGTTCGACAGGGGTAACTGAAGCTTTCTTT; CDR3: CASSSTGVTEAFF
size: -; D: TRBD1; J: TRBJ1-2; V: TRBV6-6; DNA: TGTGCCAGCAGGGACAGGGTAATCGATGGCTACACCTTC; CDR3: CASRDRVIDGYTF
size: -; D: -; J: TRBJ1-4; V: TRBV6-6; DNA: TGTGCCAGCAGCCCGTTTGAAAAACTGTTTTTT; CDR3: CASSPFEKLFF
size: -; D: -; J: TRBJ2-7; V: TRBV10-3; DNA: TGTGCCATCAGTGATTGGGCCCTATCGGGGGCTTCCGTCTACGAGCAGTACTTC; CDR3: CAISDWALSGASVYEQYF
size: -; D: -; J: TRBJ1-4; V: TRBV10-3; DNA: TGTGCCCCCCCTCCAGAGCTGTTTTTT; CDR3: CAPPPELFF
size: -; D: TRBD1; J: TRBJ1-3; V: TRBV2; DNA: TGTGCCTCCCTACAGGGGACGGCGGGAAACACCATATATTTT; CDR3: CASLQGTAGNTIYF
size: -; D: -; J: TRBJ2-7; V: TRBV6-1; DNA: TGTGCCAGCAGTGAATACCAGGGGCCGGTCTACGAGCAGTACTTC; CDR3: CASSEYQGPVYEQYF
size: many; D: TRBD1; J: TRBJ1-2; V: TRBV11-3; DNA: TGTGCCAGCAGCCGCGGACAGGGAGATGGCTACACCTTC; CDR3: CASSRGQGDGYTF
size: -; D: TRBD2; J: TRBJ2-1; V: TRBV7-2; DNA: TGTGCCAGCAGCTTAGCGGGACTAGCGGGGGGTGAGCAGTTCTTC; CDR3: CASSLAGLAGGEQFF
size: -; D: TRBD1; J: TRBJ1-2; V: TRBV30; DNA: TGTGCCTGGAGTTGGCAGGGGGCTTCCTATGGCTACACCTTC; CDR3: CAWSWQGASYGYTF
size: -; D: TRBD1; J: TRBJ1-2; V: TRBV7-3; DNA: TGTGCCAGCAGACCGGACAGGCGGTGGGGCTACACCTTC; CDR3: CASRPDRRWGYTF
size: -; D: -; J: TRBJ2-7; V: TRBV6-6; DNA: TGTGCCAGCAGCGGACAGATCTCCTACGAGCAGTACTTC; CDR3: CASSGQISYEQYF
size: -; D: TRBD2; J: TRBJ2-1; V: TRBV4-3; DNA: TGCGCCAGCAGCCAAGAAGCCGCCTCACGGACTAGCGGAATCTACTACAATGAGCAGTTCTTC; CDR3: CASSQEAASRTSGIYYNEQFF
size: -; D: -; J: TRBJ2-7; V: TRBV7-3; DNA: TGTGCCAGCAGCTTAAATCCGGGATACGAGCAGTACTTC; CDR3: CASSLNPGYEQYF
size: -; D: -; J: TRBJ1-2; V: TRBV6-5; DNA: TGTGCCAGCAGTACGCTGGGGGCGCGTGGCTACACCTTC; CDR3: CASSTLGARGYTF
size: -; D: -; J: TRBJ2-5; V: TRBV11-3; DNA: TGTGCCAGCAGCGCTGGGGGTGGCCAAGAGACCCAGTACTTC; CDR3: CASSAGGGQETQYF
size: -; D: TRBD1; J: TRBJ1-5; V: TRBV19; DNA: TGTGCCAGTAGTACAACAGGGGGTAATCAGCCCCAGCATTTT; CDR3: CASSTTGGNQPQHF
size: -; D: -; J: TRBJ1-5; V: TRBV2; DNA: TGTGCCAGCCGGATGACCCTTCCAAATCAGCCCCAGCATTTT; CDR3: CASRMTLPNQPQHF
size: once; D: -; J: TRBJ1-1; V: TRBV7-6; DNA: TGTGCCAGCAGCTCAGAGGCTTGGGGCACTGAAGCTTTCTTT; CDR3: CASSSEAWGTEAFF
size: -; D: TRBD2; J: TRBJ2-7; V: TRBV11-3; DNA: TGTGCCAGCAGCTTAGTCGGGACTAGCGGCTACGAGCAGTACTTC; CDR3: CASSLVGTSGYEQYF
size: -; D: -; J: TRBJ2-7; V: TRBV6-5; DNA: TGTGCCAGCACCCGCGAGATGGGGCTCTACGAGCAGTACTTC; CDR3: CASTREMGLYEQYF
size: -; D: -; J: TRBJ1-3; V: TRBV11-3; DNA: TGTGCCAGCAGCTTATTTTCTAGTGACTCTGGAAACACCATATATTTT; CDR3: CASSLFSSDSGNTIYF
size: once; D: -; J: TRBJ2-3; V: TRBV4-1; DNA: TGCGCCGCTCGCTCGGTAGGGCGGGGCACAGATACGCAGTATTTT; CDR3: CAARSVGRGTDTQYF
size: -; D: TRBD1; J: TRBJ1-2; V: TRBV19; DNA: TGTGCCAGTAGTAAACCCGGGACAGGGGGCGCCGGCTATGGCTACACCTTC; CDR3: CASSKPGTGGAGYGYTF
size: -; D: TRBD1; J: TRBJ2-7; V: TRBV7-6; DNA: TGTGCCAGCAGCTTAGCGACAGGGGCCTCCTACGAGCAGTACTTC; CDR3: CASSLATGASYEQYF
size: -; D: TRBD2; J: TRBJ2-7; V: TRBV7-2; DNA: TGTGCCAGCAGCTCTGGAACTAGCGTATACGAGCAGTACTTC; CDR3: CASSSGTSVYEQYF
size: -; D: -; J: TRBJ2-3; V: TRBV11-3; DNA: TGTGCCAGCAGCAGGAGGGCGGTGAGGTATTTT; CDR3: CASSRRAVRYF
size: -; D: TRBD1; J: TRBJ2-7; V: TRBV7-3; DNA: TGTGCCAGCAGCTCACCGGGACAGGGGCTGGGCGAGCAGTACTTC; CDR3: CASSSPGQGLGEQYF
size: -; D: -; J: TRBJ2-1; V: TRBV5-6; DNA: TGTGCCAGCAGCTTAGGGCCGGGGGAGCAGTTCTTC; CDR3: CASSLGPGEQFF
size: -; D: -; J: TRBJ1-3; V: TRBV30; DNA: TGTGCCTGGAGCGGGAACTTACTCGGGGGGAACACCATATATTTT; CDR3: CAWSGNLLGGNTIYF
size: -; D: TRBD1; J: TRBJ2-1; V: TRBV27; DNA: TGTGCCAGCAGTCAGGACAGGGGGTCGTGGGATGAGCAGTTCTTC; CDR3: CASSQDRGSWDEQFF
size: -; D: -; J: TRBJ2-7; V: TRBV6-5; DNA: TGTGCCAGCAGTTACGGGACAACTTCCTACGAGCAGTACTTC; CDR3: CASSYGTTSYEQYF